The entry that follows covers one T cell receptor beta chain sequence. Its antigen remains unidentified. TCRdb's table, derived via immunoSEQ multiplex PCR, lists solely in-frame clones and lacks some. Of 45,000 to 65,000 clones listed, roughly 90% are singletons. The data are from a study of T cells in localized non-small cell lung cancer. Study-level points and caveats: Tumor showed lower T cell clonality than uninvolved adjacent lung, where it was highest. Overall survival was longer when the density of T cells in the blood was higher. A median approximately 57 of the top 100 tumor clones appeared in adjacent lung. Sequencing involved a lone tumor region, leaving heterogeneity possible.

Specimen: peripheral blood, collected before any cancer treatment. The clonotype was recovered from a man aged 35 to 70 with stage I squamous cell lung carcinoma.

As DNA, the CDR3 is TGTGCCAGCAGCCCCCTAGCGGGAGAGAGTGAGCAGTACTTC. This sequence encodes CASSPLAGESEQYF. This chain joins TRBV7-9 and TRBJ2-7; 10 bases are a match to TRBD2. CDR1 and CDR2 (germline): SEHNR, FQNEAQ (reference sequence). There are 14 residues in the CDR3. The trim removed 5 bases at V and 7 bases at J, leaving 8 bases unmatched.